The 29 T cell receptor beta chains below all came from one sample that was sequenced in a study of blood T cells in healthy people across ages. A J-beta primer mix and a sample-barcoded 5' primer were used in a second PCR of roughly 6 to 11 cycles. TCRdb recomputed calls from the 5' RACE reads with MiXCR, one row per CDR3 protein. The sample includes some 1.7 million distinct CDR3 sequences, roughly 28% of them seen just once. The specimen was blood. The source of these receptors is a woman under 40 in good health.

The chain joins TRBV7-9 to TRBJ2-1, with 13 bases matching TRBD2. The CDR3 consists of 15 residues. The ends lost 7 bases at V and 7 bases at J; junction bases unmatched: 7. Germline CDR1 reads SEHNR; CDR2 reads FQNEAQ (reference sequence). The CDR3 sequence: CASTLGLAGINEQFF. The CDR3 bases are TGTGCCAGCACCCTGGGACTAGCGGGGATAAATGAGCAGTTCTTC.

The genes are TRBV7-9 and TRBJ2-1, with a weak D call TRBD1 (5 bases). Germline V gene lookup returns CDR1 SEHNR and CDR2 FQNEAQ (reference sequence). V lost 6 bases and J lost 8, with 14 bases in between. This CDR3 is built from 13 residues. This CDR3 reads CASRQAGWDEQFF. As DNA, the CDR3 is TGTGCCAGCAGACAGGCAGGGTGGGATGAGCAGTTCTTC. Combining the CDR3 with reference TRBV7-9 and TRBJ2-1 gives the whole variable domain DTGVSQNPRHKITKRGQNVTFRCDPISEHNRLYWYRQTLGQGPEFLTYFQNEAQLEKSRLLSDRFSAERPKGSFSTLEIQRTEQGDSAMYLCASRQAGWDEQFFGPGTRLTVL.

The table lists this clonotype with many counts. This CDR3 is CAIGRRAATYYEQYF. The CDR3, as DNA: TGTGCCATAGGGCGGAGGGCGGCAACCTACTACGAGCAGTACTTC. The chain has TRBV10-3 and TRBJ2-7, with D tentatively TRBD2 (6 bases). Germline V gene lookup returns CDR1 ENHRY and CDR2 SYGVKD. The V end was cut by 9 bases, the J end by 3 bases, with 21 bases between. The CDR3 is made up of 15 amino acids.

This clonotype has ten or more counts. CDR3 sequence reads: CASSTYYGYTF. The CDR3 DNA follows: TGTGCCAGCAGTACGTACTATGGCTACACCTTC. The chain employs TRBV6-6 and TRBJ1-2; D unresolved. V was pared by 5 bases and J by 3 bases, with 4 bases between. Germline loops: CDR1 MNHNY, CDR2 SVGAGI (reference sequence). This CDR3 is 11 amino acids long.

This clonotype was recorded many times. The chain carries TRBV6-5 and TRBJ2-5; tentatively, D is TRBD1 (5 bases). Germline assignment: CDR1 MNHEY and CDR2 SVGAGI. Trimming took off 7 bases at V and 5 bases at J, with 11 bases between the two ends. This CDR3 region has 12 residues. The CDR3 spells CASKDTLETQYF. For the CDR3, the DNA is TGTGCCAGCAAGGACACTTTGGAGACCCAGTACTTC.

Note on this clonotype: One junction end disagrees with the germline gene, perhaps due to a read error. Here the CDR3 reads CASSGVRNERYF. The CDR3 nucleotides read TGTGCCAGCAGTGGAGTGCGTAACGAGCGGTACTTC. The chain recombines TRBV6-6 with TRBJ2-7; D remains unclear. The CDR3 has 12 amino acids. The V gene's germline CDR1 is MNHNY and CDR2 SVGAGI (reference sequence).

The CDR3 coding sequence is TGTGCCAGCAGTCGAGACGCAGGGTTCTACAATGAGCAGTTCTTC. This encodes CASSRDAGFYNEQFF. The rearrangement links TRBV7-9 to TRBJ2-1, with D possibly being TRBD1 (5 bases). V gave up 6 bases and J gave up 3 bases, with 15 bases separating them. The CDR3 is made up of 15 amino acids. Germline V gene sequence: CDR1 SEHNR, CDR2 FQNEAQ (reference sequence). Based on the CDR3 plus reference TRBV7-9 and TRBJ2-1, the full variable domain is DTGVSQNPRHKITKRGQNVTFRCDPISEHNRLYWYRQTLGQGPEFLTYFQNEAQLEKSRLLSDRFSAERPKGSFSTLEIQRTEQGDSAMYLCASSRDAGFYNEQFFGPGTRLTVL.

This clonotype was detected a few times. This chain links TRBV4-1 with TRBJ1-5; D gene unclear. Germline V lookup: CDR1 MGHRA, CDR2 YSYEKL. The CDR3 runs to 16 residues. Trimming removed 1 base at V and 0 bases at J, with 10 bases between. The DNA for the CDR3 is TGCGCCAGCAGCCAAGTACTAGGGATTAGCAATCAGCCCCAGCATTTT. This gives the protein CASSQVLGISNQPQHF.

A few counts support this clonotype. This sequence joins TRBV10-1 and TRBJ1-4; the D is unclear. CDR1 and CDR2 from the germline V gene are WNHNN and SYGVQD (reference sequence). The CDR3 runs 15 residues. Trimming cost V 0 bases and J 8 bases, with 13 bases left between them. CDR3 amino acids: CASSESRPRYEKLFF. CDR3 in DNA: TGCGCCAGCAGTGAGTCGAGACCCCGGTACGAAAAACTGTTTTTT.

The chain couples TRBV29-1 to TRBJ1-3; D gene unclear. The CDR3 length is 16 residues. Trimming took 0 bases from V and 3 from J, leaving 15 bases between them. Germline lookup yields CDR1 SQVTM and CDR2 ANQGSEA. The CDR3 DNA reads TGCAGCGTTGAAGATCTTAGTGGCTACGGTGGAAACACCATATATTTT. This codes for CSVEDLSGYGGNTIYF.

This chain connects TRBV20-1 to TRBJ1-4; D is undetermined. This CDR3 has 13 amino acids. V lost 0 bases to trimming and J lost 8 bases, with 10 bases between them. Germline assignment: CDR1 DFQATT and CDR2 SNEGSKA (reference sequence). The chain's CDR3 is CSAREGVREKLFF. The CDR3, as DNA: TGCAGTGCTAGAGAGGGAGTCCGGGAAAAACTGTTTTTT.

This clonotype was recorded many times. V and J are TRBV12-3 or TRBV12-4 and TRBJ2-1; possibly TRBD1 or TRBD2 for D (5 bases each). V lost 7 bases and J 6 bases, leaving 16 bases between the germline ends. The CDR3 spans 14 residues. The CDR3 sequence is CASTSEGWINEQFF. The CDR3 DNA reads TGTGCCAGCACGAGTGAGGGGTGGATCAATGAGCAGTTCTTC.

The chain employs TRBV5-1 and TRBJ2-1, with 7 bases lining up with TRBD1. V lost 4 bases, J lost 6 bases, and 7 bases stayed unmatched. The germline CDR1 and CDR2 sequences are SGHRS and YFSETQ. This CDR3 is built from 14 residues. For the CDR3, the DNA is TGCGCCAGCAGCCAAGGGGGCGTTGGCAATGAGCAGTTCTTC. Its protein is CASSQGGVGNEQFF.

Note on this clonotype: Possible read error: a much larger clone is one base away. The chain is built from TRBV5-5 and TRBJ2-3; D is unresolved. Germline V gene sequence: CDR1 SGHKS, CDR2 YYEKEE (reference sequence). The CDR3 covers 15 residues. CDR3 sequence: CASSLRPPSADMQYF. CDR3 DNA sequence: TGTGCCAGCAGCTTGCGGCCGCCCAGCGCAGATATGCAGTATTTT.

As for this clonotype: An end of the junction does not agree with germline; a read error may underlie this. The chain joins TRBV29-1 to TRBJ2-1; the match to TRBD1 covers 8 bases. The germline V gene encodes CDR1 SQVTM and CDR2 ANQGSEA. This CDR3 contains 15 residues. The CDR3 DNA sequence: TGCGGCGTAGGATCGACAGGGGAGGCCTACAATGAGCAGTTCTTC. Residues: CGVGSTGEAYNEQFF.

The chain recombines TRBV5-1 with TRBJ1-6, with 7 bases identical to TRBD1. This CDR3 is 12 amino acids long. CDR1 and CDR2 from the germline V gene are SGHRS and YFSETQ. With 0 bases clipped from V and 12 bases from J, the junction kept 0 bases outside the gene matches. The CDR3 DNA reads TGCGCCAGCAGCTTGGGACAGGGACCCCTCCACTTT. This gives the protein CASSLGQGPLHF.

This rearrangement joins TRBV3-1 to TRBJ2-5; tentatively, D is TRBD2 (5 bases). CDR1 is LGHDT and CDR2 is YNNKEL in the germline V gene (reference sequence). The CDR3 runs to 14 residues. The V gene lost 1 base and the J gene lost 5 bases, with 11 bases spanning the gap. This chain's CDR3 is CASSQAMRAETQYF. The CDR3, as DNA: TGTGCCAGCAGCCAAGCCATGCGGGCGGAGACCCAGTACTTC.

This clonotype has more than one count but fewer than ten. The chain carries TRBV28 and TRBJ2-7, with D maybe TRBD2 (6 bases). CDR1 is MDHEN and CDR2 is SYDVKM in the germline V gene. The ends were cut back, 6 bases at V and 5 bases at J, with 20 bases in the middle. The CDR3 sequence is 15 residues long. The CDR3 nucleotides read TGTGCCAGCAGCCAGCAATCCCGGACTAAAGACGAGCAGTACTTC. Translating it yields CASSQQSRTKDEQYF. Full variable domain (remainder filled in from reference TRBV28 and TRBJ2-7): DVKVTQSSRYLVKRTGEKVFLECVQDMDHENMFWYRQDPGLGLRLIYFSYDVKMKEKGDIPEGYSVSREKKERFSLILESASTNQTSMYLCASSQQSRTKDEQYFGPGTRLTVT.

CDR3 region: CSARYKTEAFF. CDR3 nucleotide sequence: TGCAGTGCTAGATATAAGACTGAAGCTTTCTTT. The rearrangement joins TRBV20-1 to TRBJ1-1, with D unresolved. Trimming took off 2 bases at V and 5 bases at J, with 6 bases between the two ends. Germline-derived CDR1 and CDR2 are DFQATT and SNEGSKA (reference sequence). The CDR3 is made up of 11 amino acids.

A word on this clonotype: A much bigger clone sits one base away, suggesting this may be a read error. The rearrangement joins TRBV20-1 to TRBJ2-5; 8 nucleotides line up with TRBD1. The V gene's germline CDR1 is DFQATT and CDR2 SNEGSKA (reference sequence). CDR3 size: 12 residues. Trimming removed 4 bases from V and 3 bases from J; junction bases left unmatched: 1. CDR3 sequence: CSAMGQEETQYF. The CDR3, as DNA: TGCAGTGCTATGGGACAGGAAGAGACCCAGTACTTC.

This clonotype was counted a few times. V and J are TRBV25-1 and TRBJ1-6, with 8 bases aligning to TRBD1. Looked up from germline, CDR1 is MGHDK and CDR2 is SYGVNS. The CDR3 is 15 amino acids. J was trimmed by 7 bases and V by 8 bases; bases with no gene match: 10. The CDR3 nucleotides are TGTGCCAGCGGGTTACAGGGGGGCGTCAATTCACCCCTCCACTTT. This encodes CASGLQGGVNSPLHF.

This clonotype was seen many times. The chain recombines TRBV2 with TRBJ2-3, with a possible D match to TRBD2 (5 bases). Germline-derived CDR1 and CDR2 are SNHLY and FYNNEI. The CDR3 is made up of 16 amino acids. Trimming shortened V by 1 base and J by 6 bases, and 17 bases separated the two germline ends. The CDR3: CASSEEASSSSDTQYF. The CDR3, as DNA: TGTGCCAGCAGTGAAGAGGCTAGCTCTTCCTCCGATACGCAGTATTTT.

The CDR3 DNA sequence: TGTGCCAGCAGCCGAGCCAGGGGGCGTGGGGAGACCCAGTACTTC. It encodes CASSRARGRGETQYF. V and J are TRBV14 and TRBJ2-5; the match to TRBD1 covers 8 bases. V was clipped by 4 bases and J by 5 bases; unmatched bases: 9. The CDR3 has 15 amino acids. Germline V gene sequence: CDR1 SGHDN, CDR2 FVKESK.

This clonotype has ten or more counts. The gene calls are TRBV5-1 and TRBJ2-7; a possible D gene is TRBD2 (5 bases). CDR1 SGHRS and CDR2 YFSETQ come from the germline V gene. The CDR3 is made up of 14 amino acids. The V end lost 4 bases, the J end lost 12 bases, and 23 bases lay between the germline ends. DNA for the CDR3: TGCGCCAGCAGCCCGGAGGCGGTAGGATCCCTTGGGTACTTC. It translates to CASSPEAVGSLGYF.

This clonotype came up a few times. The chain joins TRBV29-1 to TRBJ1-2; 8 bases fit TRBD1. Looked up from germline, CDR1 is SQVTM and CDR2 is ANQGSEA. The CDR3 is made up of 13 amino acids. Unmatched junction bases numbered 11, after V lost 5 bases and J lost 9 bases. The DNA of the CDR3 is TGCAGCGTTTTATCCGGGACAGGATTTAGCTACACCTTC. Translation: CSVLSGTGFSYTF.

This clonotype was seen a handful of times. The junction departs from the called germline gene at one end, perhaps through a read error. The rearrangement links TRBV20-1 to TRBJ2-1; 11 positions agree with TRBD2. CDR3 length equals 15 residues. Germline lookup yields CDR1 DFQATT and CDR2 SNEGSKA (reference sequence). The CDR3 DNA sequence: TGCAGTACTAGAGGGGGACTAGCGGCCTACAATGAGCAGTTCTTC. It encodes CSTRGGLAAYNEQFF.

This clonotype occurred a few times. The gene calls are TRBV6-5 and TRBJ2-5, with D unclear. With the DNA end fitting TRBJ2-7 better, the J assignment may be wrong. Germline values: CDR1 MNHEY, CDR2 SVGAGI. The CDR3 spans 12 residues. The CDR3 spells CASSYGLYEQYF. The CDR3 nucleotides read TGTGCCAGCAGTTACGGCCTTTACGAGCAGTACTTC.

V is TRBV27 and J is TRBJ2-1; possibly TRBD1 or TRBD2 for D (5 bases each). This CDR3 contains 18 residues. Germline CDR1 and CDR2: MNHEY and SMNVEV (reference sequence). V was clipped by 7 bases and J by 0 bases, with 22 bases between them. The CDR3 region is CASKPGRESLSSYNEQFF. The CDR3 nucleotides read TGTGCCAGCAAACCGGGACGCGAAAGCTTGAGCTCCTACAATGAGCAGTTCTTC.

This clonotype was seen once. The chain is built from TRBV6-5 and TRBJ1-2; D may be TRBD1 (6 bases). The CDR3 runs to 14 residues. V lost 0 bases and J lost 5, with 10 bases in between. CDR1 MNHEY and CDR2 SVGAGI come from the germline V gene. The CDR3, as DNA: TGTGCCAGCAGTTACTCGCCAGGGGAATATGGCTACACCTTC. Translation gives CASSYSPGEYGYTF.